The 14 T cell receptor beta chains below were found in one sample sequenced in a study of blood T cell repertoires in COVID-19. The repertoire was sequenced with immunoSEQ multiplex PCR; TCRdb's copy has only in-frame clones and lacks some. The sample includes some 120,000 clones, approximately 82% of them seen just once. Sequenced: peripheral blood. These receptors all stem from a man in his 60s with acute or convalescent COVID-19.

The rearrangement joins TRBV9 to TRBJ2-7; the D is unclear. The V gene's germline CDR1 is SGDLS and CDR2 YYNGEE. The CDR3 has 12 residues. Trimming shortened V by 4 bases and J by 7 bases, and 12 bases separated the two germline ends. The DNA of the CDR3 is TGTGCCAGCAGCTATTCCCGAGAGGAGCAGTACTTC. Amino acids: CASSYSREEQYF.

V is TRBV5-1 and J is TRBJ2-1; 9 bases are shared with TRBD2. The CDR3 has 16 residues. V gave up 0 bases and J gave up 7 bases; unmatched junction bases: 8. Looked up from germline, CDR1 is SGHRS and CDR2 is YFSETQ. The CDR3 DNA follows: TGCGCCAGCAGCTTGGATGGACTAGCGTATGGAAATGAGCAGTTCTTC. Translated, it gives CASSLDGLAYGNEQFF.

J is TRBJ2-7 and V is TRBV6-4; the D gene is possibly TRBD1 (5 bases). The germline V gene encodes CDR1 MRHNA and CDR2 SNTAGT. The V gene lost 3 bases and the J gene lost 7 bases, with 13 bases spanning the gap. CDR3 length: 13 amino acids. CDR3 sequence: CASSEAAGREQYF. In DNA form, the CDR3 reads TGTGCCAGCAGTGAGGCGGCAGGGCGAGAGCAGTACTTC.

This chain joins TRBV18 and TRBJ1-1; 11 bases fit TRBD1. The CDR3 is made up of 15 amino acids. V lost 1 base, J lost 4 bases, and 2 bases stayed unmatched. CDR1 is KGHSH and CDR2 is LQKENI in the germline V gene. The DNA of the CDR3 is TGTGCCAGCTCACCACAGGACAGGGGGCTCACTGAAGCTTTCTTT. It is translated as CASSPQDRGLTEAFF.

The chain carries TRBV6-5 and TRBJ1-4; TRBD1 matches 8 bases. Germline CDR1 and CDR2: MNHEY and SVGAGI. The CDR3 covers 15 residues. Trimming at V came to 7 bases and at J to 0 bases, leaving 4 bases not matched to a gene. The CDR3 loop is CASNDRGATNEKLFF. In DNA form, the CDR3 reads TGTGCCAGCAACGACAGGGGTGCAACTAATGAAAAACTGTTTTTT.

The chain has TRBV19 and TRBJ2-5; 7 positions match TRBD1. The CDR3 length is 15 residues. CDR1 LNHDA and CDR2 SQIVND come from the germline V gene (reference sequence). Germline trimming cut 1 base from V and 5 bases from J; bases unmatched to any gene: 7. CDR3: CASSIGRGRFETQYF. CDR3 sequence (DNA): TGTGCCAGTAGTATAGGAAGGGGGCGCTTTGAGACCCAGTACTTC.

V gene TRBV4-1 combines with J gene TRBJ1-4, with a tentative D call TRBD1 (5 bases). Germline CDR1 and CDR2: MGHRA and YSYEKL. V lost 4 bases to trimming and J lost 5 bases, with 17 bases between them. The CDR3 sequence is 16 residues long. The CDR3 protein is CASSRQRGERNEKLFF. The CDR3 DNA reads TGCGCCAGCAGCCGGCAGCGGGGGGAAAGAAATGAAAAACTGTTTTTT.

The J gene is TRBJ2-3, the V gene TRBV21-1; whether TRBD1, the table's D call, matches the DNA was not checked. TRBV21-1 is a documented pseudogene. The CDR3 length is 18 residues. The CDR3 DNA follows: TGTGCCAGCAGCGTACCTTCCCGGGACAGGGATGGGACAGATACGCAGTATTTT. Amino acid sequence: CASSVPSRDRDGTDTQYF.

The DNA of the CDR3 is TGCAGCGCCTCCGTCGCCGGTGAGCAGTTCTTC. It encodes CSASVAGEQFF. This sequence joins TRBV29-1 and TRBJ2-1, with D hard to call. The CDR3 extends over 11 amino acids. V was clipped by 7 bases and J by 9 bases, with 13 bases between them. Per germline, CDR1 SQVTM and CDR2 ANQGSEA.

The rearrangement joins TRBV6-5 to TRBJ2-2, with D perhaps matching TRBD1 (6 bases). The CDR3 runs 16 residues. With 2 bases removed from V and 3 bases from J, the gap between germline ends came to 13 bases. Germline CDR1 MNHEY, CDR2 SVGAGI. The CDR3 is CASSYLSGEYTGELFF. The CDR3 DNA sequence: TGTGCCAGCAGTTACCTCTCAGGGGAGTACACCGGGGAGCTGTTTTTT.

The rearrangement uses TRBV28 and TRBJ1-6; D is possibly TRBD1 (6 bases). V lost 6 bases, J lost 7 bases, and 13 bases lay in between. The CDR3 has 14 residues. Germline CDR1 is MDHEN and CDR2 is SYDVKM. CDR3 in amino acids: CASRSQGGNSPLHF. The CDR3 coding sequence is TGTGCCAGCAGGTCACAGGGAGGGAATTCACCCCTCCACTTT. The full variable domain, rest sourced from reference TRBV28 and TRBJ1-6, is DVKVTQSSRYLVKRTGEKVFLECVQDMDHENMFWYRQDPGLGLRLIYFSYDVKMKEKGDIPEGYSVSREKKERFSLILESASTNQTSMYLCASRSQGGNSPLHFGNGTRLTVT.

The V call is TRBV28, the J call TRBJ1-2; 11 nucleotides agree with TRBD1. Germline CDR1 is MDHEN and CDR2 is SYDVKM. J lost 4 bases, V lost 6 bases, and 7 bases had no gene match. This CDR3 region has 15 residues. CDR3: CASRPDRGRGYGYTF. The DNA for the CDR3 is TGTGCCAGCAGACCGGACAGGGGGCGGGGCTATGGCTACACCTTC.

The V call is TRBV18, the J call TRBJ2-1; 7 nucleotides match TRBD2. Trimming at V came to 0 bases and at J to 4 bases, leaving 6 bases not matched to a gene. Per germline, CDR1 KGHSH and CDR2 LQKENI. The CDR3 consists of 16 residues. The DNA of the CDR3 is TGTGCCAGCTCACCACCGGGCGGGAGTGGTTACAATGAGCAGTTCTTC. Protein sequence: CASSPPGGSGYNEQFF.

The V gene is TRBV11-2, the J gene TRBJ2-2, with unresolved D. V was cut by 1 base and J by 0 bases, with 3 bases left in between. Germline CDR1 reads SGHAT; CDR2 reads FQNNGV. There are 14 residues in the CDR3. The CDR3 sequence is CASSLGPNTGELFF. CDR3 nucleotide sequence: TGTGCCAGCAGCTTAGGGCCGAACACCGGGGAGCTGTTTTTT.